This T cell receptor (beta chain) was recovered during a study of shared T cell receptors in the human thymus. The protocol was immunoSEQ multiplex PCR, while the TCRdb copy is restricted to in-frame clones and leaves out a portion. The table has hundreds of thousands of clones, approximately 80% seen once; the top ten hold roughly 0.013%. This clone appeared a few times. Germline V lookup: CDR1 MNHEY, CDR2 SVGAGI. V lost 0 bases, J lost 2 bases, and 6 bases stayed unmatched. This CDR3 is built from 16 residues. These sequences were also reported in another study, on human thymus T cells. This second study says: Corrective cardiac operations yielded the resected thymus tissue. Thymic TCR repertoires of unrelated people reportedly overlapped highly.

This TCR was sampled from a boy less than two years old with a congenital heart defect. J is TRBJ1-1 and V is TRBV6-5; 7 nucleotides align to TRBD1. Sequencing input: thymocytes. The CDR3 DNA sequence: TGTGCCAGCAGTTACTCGTGGGGACAGCCTAACACTGAAGCTTTCTTT. Amino acid sequence: CASSYSWGQPNTEAFF.